These 20 T cell receptor beta chains originate from one sample sequenced in a study of CD8 T cells in Susac syndrome. RNA in amounts of roughly 0.5 to 1 ug was reverse transcribed with random hexamers. TCRdb re-analysed the immunoSEQ multiplex PCR reads in MiXCR, keeping a single row per CDR3 protein. The table lists approximately 200,000 distinct CDR3 sequences, about 95% of them singletons. Sequencing used CD4+ T cells from PBMCs. The receptor set was obtained from a human donor with multiple sclerosis.

The chain is built from TRBV27 and TRBJ2-7; no definite D call. The CDR3 length is 12 residues. Germline values: CDR1 MNHEY, CDR2 SMNVEV (reference sequence). The V end was cut by 7 bases, the J end by 6 bases, with 13 bases between. The CDR3 loop reads CASTGRKGEQYF. The CDR3 DNA reads as TGTGCCAGCACCGGTCGGAAAGGCGAGCAGTACTTC.

In nucleotides, the CDR3 is TGTGCCACACAGGGTTACAATGAGCAGTTCTTC. This translates into CATQGYNEQFF. The chain has TRBV2 and TRBJ2-1; TRBD1 might be the D (6 bases). Per the germline V gene, CDR1 is SNHLY and CDR2 is FYNNEI. The CDR3 is 11 residues long. The V and J ends lost 10 bases and 4 bases respectively, with 8 bases between them. Looking up the rest from reference TRBV2 and TRBJ2-1 gives the full variable domain: EPEVTQTPSHQVTQMGQEVILRCVPISNHLYFYWYRQILGQKVEFLVSFYNNEISEKSEIFDDQFSVERPDGSNFTLKIRSTKLEDSAMYFCATQGYNEQFFGPGTRLTVL.

This clonotype appeared a single time. J is TRBJ1-1 and V is TRBV7-2; no clear D gene. CDR3 length: 16 amino acids. In germline, CDR1 is SGHTA, CDR2 FQGNSA. Trimming removed 1 base from V and 0 bases from J, with 12 bases in between. The CDR3 reads CASSLGWRRVNTEAFF. CDR3 DNA: TGTGCCAGCAGCTTAGGATGGAGGAGAGTGAACACTGAAGCTTTCTTT.

This clonotype was observed a few times. This chain joins TRBV30 and TRBJ1-3; no firm D call. CDR3 length: 12 amino acids. Between the trimmed V and J ends, which lost 4 bases and 1 base, there was a span of 5 bases. Germline CDR1 and CDR2: GTSNPN and SVGIG (reference sequence). The CDR3 DNA is TGTGCCTGGAAGGGTTCTGGAAACACCATATATTTT. It encodes CAWKGSGNTIYF.

The gene calls are TRBV29-1 and TRBJ2-6; the match to TRBD1 covers 8 bases. J gave up 0 bases and V 7 bases, and 8 bases lay outside the gene matches. CDR3 length: 16 residues. Germline loops: CDR1 SQVTM, CDR2 ANQGSEA. The CDR3 loop reads CSARTGPGSGANVLTF. DNA for the CDR3: TGCAGCGCTCGGACAGGGCCGGGCTCTGGGGCCAACGTCCTGACTTTC.

This chain uses TRBV18 with TRBJ2-1, with 7 bases fitting TRBD2. Trimming at V came to 3 bases and at J to 3 bases, leaving 2 bases not matched to a gene. Germline-derived CDR1 and CDR2 are KGHSH and LQKENI. The CDR3 sequence is 14 residues long. The CDR3 region has the DNA TGTGCCAGCTCACCGGGCGGGGGCTACAATGAGCAGTTCTTC. It yields the protein CASSPGGGYNEQFF.

V and J are TRBV20-1 and TRBJ2-3; D gene uncertain. The CDR3 loop spans 12 amino acids. The V gene lost 5 bases and the J gene lost 7 bases, with 13 bases spanning the gap. CDR1 DFQATT and CDR2 SNEGSKA come from the germline V gene (reference sequence). CDR3 sequence reads: CSAPGSRNTQYF. The CDR3 nucleotides read TGCAGTGCTCCCGGGTCTAGGAATACGCAGTATTTT.

This clonotype was detected only once. The chain is built from TRBV30 and TRBJ2-7; D unclear. The V gene's germline CDR1 is GTSNPN and CDR2 SVGIG (reference sequence). V was shortened by 5 bases and J by 7 bases, with 18 bases between the two germline ends. The CDR3 contains 13 residues. The CDR3 bases are TGTGCCTGGGCATCTGGTACCCTCAGGGAGCAGTACTTC. Protein: CAWASGTLREQYF.

The V gene is TRBV30, the J gene TRBJ2-7; possibly TRBD2 for D (6 bases). The ends were cut back, 7 bases at V and 2 bases at J, with 12 bases in the middle. CDR3 length: 12 residues. The germline V gene has CDR1 GTSNPN and CDR2 SVGIG (reference sequence). CDR3 loop: CASTGGAYEQYF. CDR3 in DNA: TGTGCCTCGACTGGCGGGGCCTACGAGCAGTACTTC.

This sequence joins TRBV9 and TRBJ1-1; no firm D call. V lost 0 bases, J lost 1 base, and 13 bases lay in between. This CDR3 is built from 16 residues. Germline V lookup: CDR1 SGDLS, CDR2 YYNGEE. CDR3 amino acids: CASSVGAEKPNTEAFF. The CDR3, as DNA: TGTGCCAGCAGCGTAGGGGCCGAGAAACCGAACACTGAAGCTTTCTTT.

The chain combines TRBV30 with TRBJ2-2; 16 positions match TRBD2. There are 18 residues in the CDR3. Per germline, CDR1 GTSNPN and CDR2 SVGIG (reference sequence). V lost 4 bases, J lost 3 bases, and 8 bases stayed unmatched. The CDR3: CAWIPGTSGREHTGELFF. DNA for the CDR3: TGTGCCTGGATCCCTGGGACTAGCGGGAGGGAACACACCGGGGAGCTGTTTTTT.

V gene TRBV29-1 combines with J gene TRBJ2-5; D possibly corresponds to TRBD2 (5 bases). This CDR3 has 13 amino acids. V was clipped by 6 bases and J by 4 bases, with 15 bases between them. CDR1 and CDR2 (germline): SQVTM, ANQGSEA. The CDR3 here is CSVTIFGAETQYF. The CDR3 DNA reads as TGCAGCGTGACTATTTTTGGAGCAGAGACCCAGTACTTC.

The CDR3 protein is CASDNRVGETQYF. CDR3 nucleotides: TGTGCTAGTGATAACAGGGTTGGCGAGACCCAGTACTTC. The chain joins TRBV12-5 to TRBJ2-5, with TRBD1 as a possible D gene (6 bases). The CDR3 covers 13 residues. CDR1 is LGHNT and CDR2 is FRNRAP in the germline V gene. Trimming stripped 7 bases from V and 5 bases from J, with 14 bases between.

The chain links TRBV7-3 to TRBJ2-1; D uncertain. CDR3 size: 13 residues. V dropped 5 bases and J dropped 12 bases, with 17 bases sitting between them. Germline-derived CDR1 and CDR2 are SGHTA and FQGTGA. Here the CDR3 reads CASSSAPPARQFF. In nucleotides, the CDR3 is TGTGCCAGCAGCAGCGCCCCCCCGGCGCGGCAGTTCTTC.

The chain links TRBV7-9 to TRBJ2-5; D is unresolved. The V gene's germline CDR1 is SEHNR and CDR2 FQNEAQ (reference sequence). The V and J ends lost 5 bases and 1 base respectively, with 8 bases between them. CDR3 length equals 13 residues. Here the CDR3 reads CASSKYSQETQYF. The CDR3 region has the DNA TGTGCCAGCAGCAAATACAGCCAAGAGACCCAGTACTTC.

The chain combines TRBV11-2 with TRBJ2-3; D gene ambiguous. The CDR3 has 14 amino acids. Trimming removed 9 bases at V and 6 bases at J, with 19 bases between. Germline CDR1 SGHAT, CDR2 FQNNGV. CDR3: CASFSPELGDTQYF. The CDR3 bases are TGTGCCAGTTTCTCCCCCGAGTTGGGTGATACGCAGTATTTT.

The chain carries TRBV4-2 and TRBJ2-3; a weak D match, TRBD2 (5 bases). V was shortened by 6 bases and J by 1 base, with 14 bases between the two germline ends. The CDR3 contains 15 residues. The germline V gene encodes CDR1 LGHNA and CDR2 YNFKEQ. In DNA, the CDR3 is TGTGCCAGCAGGCCCGAGGCAGCGGGCACAGATACGCAGTATTTT. It yields the protein CASRPEAAGTDTQYF.

This chain links TRBV4-1 with TRBJ1-2, with D tentatively TRBD1 (5 bases). CDR3 length: 16 residues. CDR1 is MGHRA and CDR2 is YSYEKL in the germline V gene. The V and J ends lost 2 bases and 3 bases respectively, with 16 bases between them. CDR3 loop: CASSQYGRTPDYGYTF. CDR3 DNA sequence: TGCGCCAGCAGCCAATACGGGAGGACACCTGACTATGGCTACACCTTC.

This chain connects TRBV19 to TRBJ2-7, with D tentatively TRBD2 (5 bases). This CDR3 is 14 amino acids long. V lost 5 bases and J lost 0, with 11 bases in between. Germline V CDR1 and CDR2: LNHDA, SQIVND (reference sequence). In DNA, the CDR3 is TGTGCCAGTAGTCGTACTAGTAGCTCCTACGAGCAGTACTTC. Translation gives CASSRTSSSYEQYF.

This sequence joins TRBV20-1 and TRBJ1-2; D remains ambiguous. This CDR3 has 15 amino acids. Trimming pared 3 bases from V and 3 bases from J, leaving 17 bases between. Germline V gene sequence: CDR1 DFQATT, CDR2 SNEGSKA (reference sequence). CDR3 in DNA: TGCAGTGCTAGTTCAAGGTCGCCAGACGACTATGGCTACACCTTC. This codes for CSASSRSPDDYGYTF.